The T cell receptor (beta chain) under discussion was sequenced for a study of vaccination effects on CD4 cells after COVID-19. Overall study results and limits: No early post-infection timepoints were available in the study, which also included few convalescent patients. Marked clonal contraction of infection- and vaccine-induced clones was seen late after vaccination.

The CDR3 sequence is 15 residues long. Germline values: CDR1 SGHTS, CDR2 YDEGEE. Trimming removed 5 bases at V and 3 bases at J, with 17 bases between. A remark on this clone: The antigen remains undetermined.

Before any sequencing was done, the ViraFEST assay used viral peptide pools to expand antigen-specific CD4+ T cells. The authors isolated CD4+ T cells after ten to eleven days of culture. People in the vaccine group had not been infected with SARS-CoV-2 before, and their nucleocapsid antibodies were negative. The assay was immunoSEQ multiplex PCR, and TCRdb's table has in-frame clones only and misses some. Counted here are tens of thousands of clones, roughly 74% occurring once; the ten biggest clones make up less than 3%. Sequenced here: CD4+ T cells from PBMCs cultured with HCoV-NL63 spike peptides, sampled before COVID-19 vaccination. This TCR came from a human donor who received a COVID-19 vaccine. The chain employs TRBV5-8 and TRBJ2-5; the D is unclear. DNA of the CDR3: TGTGCCAGCAGGGCCCCAGGAAGATCCAAAGAGACCCAGTACTTC. Its protein product is CASRAPGRSKETQYF.